This entry lists 19 T cell receptor beta chains sequenced from one sample in a study of shared clonotypes between healthy human individuals. Data came from immunoSEQ multiplex PCR; TCRdb stores just in-frame clones and leaves some out. The data contain about 1.5 million clones, 98% of them singletons. The sequencing sample was made of naive CD4+ T cells sorted from blood. Subset noted: CD45RA+ positively selected. Receptor source: a man aged 25-45 years in good health.

This clone was seen only once. The chain links TRBV9 to TRBJ2-3; TRBD1 matches at 8 bases. Germline-derived CDR1 and CDR2 are SGDLS and YYNGEE. The ends lost 4 bases at V and 2 bases at J; junction bases unmatched: 15. The CDR3 sequence is 18 residues long. The DNA for the CDR3 is TGTGCCAGCAGCCCCAGGACAGGGAGAGGGGTTTACACAGATACGCAGTATTTT. It yields the protein CASSPRTGRGVYTDTQYF. Filled out from reference TRBV9 and TRBJ2-3, the complete variable domain reads DSGVTQTPKHLITATGQRVTLRCSPRSGDLSVYWYQQSLDQGLQFLIQYYNGEERAKGNILERFSAQQFPDLHSELNLSSLELGDSALYFCASSPRTGRGVYTDTQYFGPGTRLTVL.

The V gene is TRBV5-1, the J gene TRBJ2-5, with TRBD1 matching over 9 bases. V shed 3 bases and J 7 bases; nucleotides not matched to a gene: 1. The length of the CDR3 is 12 residues. Germline loops: CDR1 SGHRS, CDR2 YFSETQ. CDR3 nucleotides: TGCGCCAGCAGCTCGGACAGGGGGACCCAGTACTTC. As protein: CASSSDRGTQYF.

The chain recombines TRBV27 with TRBJ2-5; D not resolved. Germline-derived CDR1 and CDR2 are MNHEY and SMNVEV (reference sequence). This CDR3 is built from 13 residues. Trimming took 3 bases from V and 2 from J, leaving 7 bases between them. The CDR3 sequence is CASSFQAQETQYF. CDR3 bases: TGTGCCAGCAGTTTCCAGGCGCAAGAGACCCAGTACTTC.

This clone was counted a single time. The chain links TRBV5-5 to TRBJ2-7, with D possibly matching TRBD2 (6 bases). The CDR3 sequence is 16 residues long. Germline V CDR1 and CDR2: SGHKS, YYEKEE (reference sequence). The V and J ends lost 3 bases and 4 bases respectively, with 20 bases between them. CDR3 sequence: CASSSVGGPVGYEQYF. CDR3 bases: TGTGCCAGCAGCTCGGTGGGGGGTCCAGTAGGATACGAGCAGTACTTC.

The V and J genes are TRBV10-2 and TRBJ2-5; TRBD1 matches 9 bases. The CDR3 has 15 amino acids. V lost 6 bases, J lost 5 bases, and 10 bases stayed unmatched. CDR1 and CDR2 (germline): WSHSY, SAAADI. In DNA, the CDR3 is TGCGCCAGCAGCAAGGGACAGGGACGCATGGAGACCCAGTACTTC. This translates into CASSKGQGRMETQYF.

This chain uses TRBV11-2 with TRBJ2-1; D unresolved. The CDR3 has 17 amino acids. CDR1 and CDR2 (germline): SGHAT, FQNNGV. V lost 4 bases and J 2 bases, leaving 18 bases between the germline ends. The CDR3 DNA is TGTGCCAGCAGCTCTTTTGGCGCGCGAACAACCTACAATGAGCAGTTCTTC. This codes for CASSSFGARTTYNEQFF.

The chain has TRBV28 and TRBJ2-1; the match to TRBD2 covers 7 bases. V was clipped by 9 bases and J by 9 bases; unmatched bases: 17. In germline, CDR1 is MDHEN, CDR2 SYDVKM. The CDR3 runs to 15 residues. The CDR3 spells CASKLGGPVRSEQFF. The CDR3 nucleotides read TGTGCCAGTAAATTGGGAGGGCCGGTTCGGAGTGAGCAGTTCTTC.

The V and J genes are TRBV5-1 and TRBJ2-2, with 9 bases matching TRBD2. V trimming: 5 bases; J trimming: 4 bases; junction bases outside the gene matches: 6. The CDR3 spans 15 residues. From germline, CDR1 is SGHRS and CDR2 YFSETQ. The CDR3 is CASSHSGGSTGELFF. The DNA of the CDR3 is TGCGCCAGCAGTCATAGCGGGGGAAGCACCGGGGAGCTGTTTTTT.

The chain is built from TRBV30 and TRBJ2-5; TRBD2 matches 15 bases. Germline V gene lookup returns CDR1 GTSNPN and CDR2 SVGIG (reference sequence). The V and J ends lost 6 bases and 5 bases, in that order; junction bases with no gene match: 4. The CDR3 is 14 residues long. CDR3 coding DNA: TGTGCCTGCGGACTAGCGGGAGGGTTGGAGACCCAGTACTTC. This gives the protein CACGLAGGLETQYF.

This rearrangement joins TRBV5-1 to TRBJ2-5; 7 bases align to TRBD1. This CDR3 contains 14 residues. Germline CDR1 SGHRS, CDR2 YFSETQ. V dropped 4 bases and J dropped 2; count of bases not matched to a gene: 5. CDR3 bases: TGCGCCAGCAGCCGGGACAGATATCAAGAGACCCAGTACTTC. Its translation: CASSRDRYQETQYF.

The chain recombines TRBV5-6 with TRBJ2-1; D unclear. This CDR3 region has 18 residues. CDR1 and CDR2 (germline): SGHDT, YYEEEE. V dropped 4 bases and J dropped 2 bases, with 22 bases sitting between them. The CDR3 region is CASSPFAYKGVTYNEQFF. CDR3 bases: TGTGCCAGCAGCCCGTTTGCGTACAAGGGCGTTACCTACAATGAGCAGTTCTTC.

This clone was picked up one time. The chain carries TRBV5-1 and TRBJ2-3, with 8 bases that match TRBD1. This CDR3 is 15 amino acids long. V lost 8 bases, J lost 4 bases, and 12 bases stayed unmatched. Germline V gene lookup returns CDR1 SGHRS and CDR2 YFSETQ. The CDR3 protein is CASAFRTGFADTQYF. The CDR3 DNA sequence: TGCGCCAGTGCCTTTCGGACAGGGTTCGCAGATACGCAGTATTTT.

J is TRBJ2-1 and V is TRBV18; D possibly corresponds to TRBD2 (6 bases). The germline V gene encodes CDR1 KGHSH and CDR2 LQKENI. The CDR3 consists of 17 residues. V lost 6 bases to trimming and J lost 8 bases, with 26 bases between them. The CDR3 sequence: CASSPQTRIGKGDEQFF. CDR3 coding DNA: TGTGCCAGCTCGCCTCAGACTAGGATTGGCAAGGGTGATGAGCAGTTCTTC.

The J gene is TRBJ1-4, the V gene TRBV7-9, with a tentative D call TRBD1 (5 bases). Germline CDR1 and CDR2: SEHNR and FQNEAQ (reference sequence). The CDR3 runs to 15 residues. The ends were cut back, 2 bases at V and 5 bases at J, with 12 bases in the middle. The CDR3 reads CASSLIDSYNEKLFF. The CDR3 DNA reads as TGTGCCAGCAGCTTAATAGACAGTTACAATGAAAAACTGTTTTTT.

The CDR3 region has the DNA TGTGCCAGCAGCTTACAGAGTTTTACTGAAAAACTGTTTTTT. This codes for CASSLQSFTEKLFF. This chain connects TRBV9 to TRBJ1-4, with D hard to call. This CDR3 has 14 amino acids. Germline V gene sequence: CDR1 SGDLS, CDR2 YYNGEE. Trimming removed 4 bases at V and 7 bases at J, with 14 bases between. Based on the CDR3 plus reference TRBV9 and TRBJ1-4, the full variable domain is DSGVTQTPKHLITATGQRVTLRCSPRSGDLSVYWYQQSLDQGLQFLIQYYNGEERAKGNILERFSAQQFPDLHSELNLSSLELGDSALYFCASSLQSFTEKLFFGSGTQLSVL.

The chain has TRBV6-5 and TRBJ1-1; TRBD1 matches at 7 bases. The germline V gene has CDR1 MNHEY and CDR2 SVGAGI. The CDR3 has 13 residues. V gave up 4 bases and J gave up 5 bases; unmatched junction bases: 4. Here the CDR3 reads CASSLNRGTEAFF. CDR3 DNA sequence: TGTGCCAGCAGTTTAAACAGGGGAACTGAAGCTTTCTTT.

The chain carries TRBV7-6 and TRBJ2-1; D is undetermined. The length of the CDR3 is 13 residues. The germline V gene encodes CDR1 SGHVS and CDR2 FNYEAQ. V was trimmed by 5 bases and J by 5 bases, leaving 10 bases between them. DNA for the CDR3: TGTGCCAGCAGCATCCTTAGAAACAATGAGCAGTTCTTC. This encodes CASSILRNNEQFF.

The chain employs TRBV7-2 and TRBJ2-4; 7 nucleotides agree with TRBD2. Trimming cost V 5 bases and J 3 bases; bases outside gene matches: 1. The CDR3 consists of 13 residues. Looked up from germline, CDR1 is SGHTA and CDR2 is FQGNSA. The CDR3 DNA reads as TGTGCCAGCAGCCCTAGCGGCAAAAACATTCAGTACTTC. It yields the protein CASSPSGKNIQYF.

The rearrangement joins TRBV15 to TRBJ2-3, with a tentative D call TRBD1 (5 bases). The CDR3 is 14 residues long. Trimming shortened V by 2 bases and J by 6 bases, and 12 bases separated the two germline ends. From germline, CDR1 is LNHNV and CDR2 YYDKDF (reference sequence). The CDR3 loop is CATSRLSPGDTQYF. The CDR3 bases are TGTGCCACCAGCAGACTATCGCCAGGGGATACGCAGTATTTT. The variable domain in full, with the rest retrieved from reference TRBV15 and TRBJ2-3, is DAMVIQNPRYQVTQFGKPVTLSCSQTLNHNVMYWYQQKSSQAPKLLFHYYDKDFNNEADTPDNFQSRRPNTSFCFLDIRSPGLGDTAMYLCATSRLSPGDTQYFGPGTRLTVL.